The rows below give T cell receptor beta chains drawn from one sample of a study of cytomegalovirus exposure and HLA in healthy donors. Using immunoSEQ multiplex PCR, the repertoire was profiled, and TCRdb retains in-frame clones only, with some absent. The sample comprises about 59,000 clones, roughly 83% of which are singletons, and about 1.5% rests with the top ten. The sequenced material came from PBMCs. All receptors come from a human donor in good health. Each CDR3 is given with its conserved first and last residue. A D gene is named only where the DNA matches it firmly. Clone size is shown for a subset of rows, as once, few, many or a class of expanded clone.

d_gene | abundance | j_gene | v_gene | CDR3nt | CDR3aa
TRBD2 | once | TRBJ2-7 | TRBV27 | TGTGCCAGCAGTATAGCGGGAGAGGGGGAGCAGTACTTC | CASSIAGEGEQYF
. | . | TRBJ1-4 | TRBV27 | TGTGCCAGCAGTTGGTCCCTAGGCAGTGAAAAACTGTTTTTT | CASSWSLGSEKLFF
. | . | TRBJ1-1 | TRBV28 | TGTGCCAGCAGTACAGGTGATGCCACTGAAGCTTTCTTT | CASSTGDATEAFF
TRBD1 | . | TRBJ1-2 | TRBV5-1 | TGCGCCAGCAGCACTAACGTCCGGGACAGGGGGAATGGCTACACCTTC | CASSTNVRDRGNGYTF
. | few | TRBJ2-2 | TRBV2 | TGTGCCAGCAGTGAAGCCCGAGCGGTCGGGCTCGCCGGGGAGCTGTTTTTT | CASSEARAVGLAGELFF
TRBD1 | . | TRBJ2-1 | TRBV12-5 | TGTGCTAGTGGTTTGGAACAGGGGGCTAATGAGCAGTTCTTC | CASGLEQGANEQFF
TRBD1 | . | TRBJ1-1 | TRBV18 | TGTGCCAGCTCCCTTGCGGGACAGGGAAGTGAAGCTTTCTTT | CASSLAGQGSEAFF
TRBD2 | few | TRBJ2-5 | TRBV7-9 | TGTTCCAGCAGCTTAGTTCGTGCGGGAGGGCCACAAGAGACCCAGTACTTC | CSSSLVRAGGPQETQYF
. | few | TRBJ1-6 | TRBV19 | TGTGCCAGTAGTATCCGGGAGGGGAACTCACCCCTCCACTTT | CASSIREGNSPLHF
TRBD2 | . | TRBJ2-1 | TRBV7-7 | TGTGCTAGCAGCTTTAGGCTAGCGGGAGATGGTGAGCAGTTCTTC | CASSFRLAGDGEQFF
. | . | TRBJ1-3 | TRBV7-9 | TGTGCCAGCAGCCCTCGGACAGATTACTCTGGAAACACCATATATTTT | CASSPRTDYSGNTIYF
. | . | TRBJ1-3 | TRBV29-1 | TGCAGCGTTGACGCTCGTAGCTCTGGAAACACCATATATTTT | CSVDARSSGNTIYF
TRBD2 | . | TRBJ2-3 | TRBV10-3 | TGTGCCGCCCACGGGGGGACTAGCACAGATACGCAGTATTTT | CAAHGGTSTDTQYF
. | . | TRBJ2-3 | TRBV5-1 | TGCGCCAGCAGCTTGGTCAGCCAGGTTCAGGGTACGCAGTATTTT | CASSLVSQVQGTQYF
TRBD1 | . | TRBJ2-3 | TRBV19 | TGTGCCAGTAGTAAACGGACAGGGGGCCTAGATACGCAGTATTTT | CASSKRTGGLDTQYF
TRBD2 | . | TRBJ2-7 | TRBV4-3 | TGCGCCAGCAGCCAAGAAACGGGGGGGCCCTACGAGCAGTACTTC | CASSQETGGPYEQYF
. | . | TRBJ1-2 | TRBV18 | TGTGCCAGCTCACCCGAGAGGGACTATGGCTACACCTTC | CASSPERDYGYTF
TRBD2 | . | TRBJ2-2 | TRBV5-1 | TGCGCCAGCAGCTTGGTAGCGGGAGAAGCCGGGGAGCTGTTTTTT | CASSLVAGEAGELFF
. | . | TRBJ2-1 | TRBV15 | TGTGCCACCAGCAGAGATTGGGGGGGCCATGAGCAGTTCTTC | CATSRDWGGHEQFF
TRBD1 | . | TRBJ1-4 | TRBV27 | TGTGCCAGCAGCCGGACAGGCGGAAAACTGTTTTTT | CASSRTGGKLFF
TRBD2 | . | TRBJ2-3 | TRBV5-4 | TGTGCCAGCAGCCAGGGACTAGCGGGGGCCGATACGCAGTATTTT | CASSQGLAGADTQYF
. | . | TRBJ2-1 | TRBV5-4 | TGTGCCAGCAGCTGGGGACTGAACAATGAGCAGTTCTTC | CASSWGLNNEQFF
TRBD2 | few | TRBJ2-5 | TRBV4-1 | TGCGCCAGCAGCCAAGTCGAACTAGCGTCGGAGACCCAGTACTTC | CASSQVELASETQYF
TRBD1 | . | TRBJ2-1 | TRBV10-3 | TGTGCCATCAGTGAGTCGAGGGGGCGCACCTACAATGAGCAGTTCTTC | CAISESRGRTYNEQFF
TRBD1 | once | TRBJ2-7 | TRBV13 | TGTGCCAGCAGCACCCAGCCCGGGACAGGAAACTACGAGCAGTACTTC | CASSTQPGTGNYEQYF
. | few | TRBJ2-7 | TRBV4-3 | TGCGCCAGCAGCCAATTTAGCGGTTTCTCCTACGAGCAGTACTTC | CASSQFSGFSYEQYF
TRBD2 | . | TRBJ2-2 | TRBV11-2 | TGTGCCAGCAGCCCTATAGCGGGAGGGTTAGGGGAGCTGTTTTTT | CASSPIAGGLGELFF
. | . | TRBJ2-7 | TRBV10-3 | TGTGCCATCAGTGAGCCCGCCCTCAGGGATAGCTCCTACGAGCAGTACTTC | CAISEPALRDSSYEQYF
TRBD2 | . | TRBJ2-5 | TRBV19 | TGTGCCAGTAGTATAGTAGAGCGGACTAGCGGGGGGACCTGGTTGAGGACCCAGTACTTC | CASSIVERTSGGTWLRTQYF
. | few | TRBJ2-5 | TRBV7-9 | TGTGCCAGCAGCTTAGTAGGCTCGCCCACAGGAGGGGAGCAGTACTTC | CASSLVGSPTGGEQYF
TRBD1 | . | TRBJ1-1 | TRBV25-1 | TGTGCCAGCAGCCCCACCCCCCAGCAGGGGGGCACTGAAGCTTTCTTT | CASSPTPQQGGTEAFF
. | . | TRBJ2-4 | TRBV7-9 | TGTGCCAGCAGCTTAGTTCAGGGTGGCGGGGACATTCAGTACTTC | CASSLVQGGGDIQYF
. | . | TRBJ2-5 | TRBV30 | TGTGCCTGGAGTACGGGAGCCGCGCAAGAGACCCAGTACTTC | CAWSTGAAQETQYF
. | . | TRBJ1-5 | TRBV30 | TGTGCCTGCCAAGGGCCAGGGGTTAATCAGCCCCAGCATTTT | CACQGPGVNQPQHF
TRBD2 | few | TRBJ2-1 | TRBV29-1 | TGCAGCGTTGTCGGGGCGGGAGTAGATGAGCAGTTCTTC | CSVVGAGVDEQFF
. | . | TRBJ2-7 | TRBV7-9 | TGTGCCAGCAGCACCGCGCAGGGGCTTATCCACGAGCAGTACTTC | CASSTAQGLIHEQYF
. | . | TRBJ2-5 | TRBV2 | TGTGCCAGCAGTGAGGAGGTGGAGACCCAGTACTTC | CASSEEVETQYF
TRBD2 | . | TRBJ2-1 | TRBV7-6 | TGTGCCAGCAGCCTGCGGGGGGCGGGAGTTTCTAATGAGCAGTTCTTC | CASSLRGAGVSNEQFF
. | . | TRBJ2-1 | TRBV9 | TGTGCCAGCAGCGCCGGGACTGGTTACAATGAGCAGTTCTTC | CASSAGTGYNEQFF
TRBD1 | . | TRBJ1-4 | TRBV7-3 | TGTGCCAGCAGCTCCCCGACAGGGATTCAAGATGAAAAACTGTTTTTT | CASSSPTGIQDEKLFF
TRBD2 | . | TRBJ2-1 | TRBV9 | TGTGCCAGCAGCCCCCGGACTAGCGCCGACAATGAGCAGTTCTTC | CASSPRTSADNEQFF
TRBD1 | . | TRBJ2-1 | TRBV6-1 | TGTGCCAGCACGGGACAGGTCTTTTCCAATGAGCAGTTCTTC | CASTGQVFSNEQFF
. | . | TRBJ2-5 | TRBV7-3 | TGTGCCAGCAGCGCCAGGGGCACCGAGACCCAGTACTTC | CASSARGTETQYF
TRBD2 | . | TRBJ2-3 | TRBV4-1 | TGCGCCAGCAGCCAAGGTAGCGGGAGCTGGACAGATACGCAGTATTTT | CASSQGSGSWTDTQYF
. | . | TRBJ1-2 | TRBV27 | TGTGCCAGCAGCTTCAGCGGGGCGATGGGAGGCTACACCTTC | CASSFSGAMGGYTF
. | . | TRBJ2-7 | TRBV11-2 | TGTGCCAGCAGCTTGGGGACACCGACCTACGAGCAGTACTTC | CASSLGTPTYEQYF
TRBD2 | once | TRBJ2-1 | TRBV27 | TGTGCCAGCAGTCCCGGGACTAGCGGGAACAATGAGCAGTTCTTC | CASSPGTSGNNEQFF
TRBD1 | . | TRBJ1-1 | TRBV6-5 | TGTGCCAGCAGATCGGACAGACAGGGACGCACTGAAGCTTTCTTT | CASRSDRQGRTEAFF
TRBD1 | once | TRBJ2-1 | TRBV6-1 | TGTGCCAGCAGGGGACAGGGGCCCTACAATGAGCAGTTCTTC | CASRGQGPYNEQFF
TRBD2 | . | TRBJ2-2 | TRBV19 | TGTGCCAGTAGTATAGGGCTAGCGGGGGTAACCGGGGAGCTGTTTTTT | CASSIGLAGVTGELFF
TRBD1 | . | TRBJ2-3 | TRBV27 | TGTGCCAGCAGTCGTTGGACAGGGAGTCTAGGATGGCCTACAGATACGCAGTATTTT | CASSRWTGSLGWPTDTQYF
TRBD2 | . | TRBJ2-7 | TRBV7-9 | TGTGCCAGCAGCTTAGGTGGTAGCGGGAGTGCCGAGCAGTACTTC | CASSLGGSGSAEQYF
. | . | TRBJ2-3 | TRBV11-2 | TGTGCCAGCAGCTTAGTCTCAGATACGCAGTATTTT | CASSLVSDTQYF
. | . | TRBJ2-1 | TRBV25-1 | TGTGCCAGCAGAACGCGGAATGAGCAGTTCTTC | CASRTRNEQFF